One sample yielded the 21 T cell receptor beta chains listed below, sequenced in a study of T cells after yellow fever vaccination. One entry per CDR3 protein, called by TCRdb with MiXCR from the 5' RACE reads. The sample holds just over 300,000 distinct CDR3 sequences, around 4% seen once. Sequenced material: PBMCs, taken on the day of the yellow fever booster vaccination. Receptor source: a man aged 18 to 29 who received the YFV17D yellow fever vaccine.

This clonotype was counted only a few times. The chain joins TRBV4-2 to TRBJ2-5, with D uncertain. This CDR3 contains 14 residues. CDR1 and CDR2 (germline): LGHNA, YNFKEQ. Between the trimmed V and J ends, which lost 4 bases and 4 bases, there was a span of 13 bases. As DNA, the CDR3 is TGTGCCAGCAGCCGTGGTGGTGTTGGAGAGACCCAGTACTTC. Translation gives CASSRGGVGETQYF.

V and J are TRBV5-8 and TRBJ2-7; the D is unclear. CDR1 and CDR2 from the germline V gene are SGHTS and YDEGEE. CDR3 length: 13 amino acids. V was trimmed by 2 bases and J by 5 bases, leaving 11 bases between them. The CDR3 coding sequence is TGTGCCAGCAGCTTAAGGATTTCCAACGAGCAGTACGTC. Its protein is CASSLRISNEQYV.

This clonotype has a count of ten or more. This CDR3 reads CASSLEARSDEQFF. CDR3 in DNA: TGCGCCAGCAGCCTGGAGGCGAGGAGCGATGAGCAGTTCTTC. The rearrangement links TRBV4-3 to TRBJ2-1; D perhaps matches TRBD2 (5 bases). V lost 4 bases, J lost 8 bases, and 15 bases lay in between. This CDR3 spans 14 amino acids. Germline loops: CDR1 LGHNA, CDR2 YSLEER.

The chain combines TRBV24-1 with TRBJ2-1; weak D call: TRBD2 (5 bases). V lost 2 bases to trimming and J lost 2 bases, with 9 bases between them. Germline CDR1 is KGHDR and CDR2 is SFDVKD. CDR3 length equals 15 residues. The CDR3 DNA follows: TGTGCCACCAGTGATTCGACCGGGGCCTACAATGAGCAGTTCTTC. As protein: CATSDSTGAYNEQFF.

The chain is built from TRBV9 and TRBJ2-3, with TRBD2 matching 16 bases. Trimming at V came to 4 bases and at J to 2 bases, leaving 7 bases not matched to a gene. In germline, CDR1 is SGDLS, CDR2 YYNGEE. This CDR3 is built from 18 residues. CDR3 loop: CASSQSGTSGGATDTQYF. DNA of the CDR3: TGTGCCAGCAGCCAATCCGGGACTAGCGGGGGGGCCACAGATACGCAGTATTTT. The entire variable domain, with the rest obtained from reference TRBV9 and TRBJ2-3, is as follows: DSGVTQTPKHLITATGQRVTLRCSPRSGDLSVYWYQQSLDQGLQFLIQYYNGEERAKGNILERFSAQQFPDLHSELNLSSLELGDSALYFCASSQSGTSGGATDTQYFGPGTRLTVL.

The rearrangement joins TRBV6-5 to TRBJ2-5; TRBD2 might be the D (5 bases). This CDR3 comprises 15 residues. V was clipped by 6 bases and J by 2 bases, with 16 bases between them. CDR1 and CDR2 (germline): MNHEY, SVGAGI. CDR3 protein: CASSPHTRAQETQYF. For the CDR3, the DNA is TGTGCCAGCAGCCCCCACACTAGGGCTCAAGAGACCCAGTACTTC.

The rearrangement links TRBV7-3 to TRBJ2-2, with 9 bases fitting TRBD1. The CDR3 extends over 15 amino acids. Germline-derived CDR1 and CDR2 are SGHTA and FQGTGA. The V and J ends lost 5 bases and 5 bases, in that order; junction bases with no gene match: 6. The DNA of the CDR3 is TGTGCCAGCAGCCGGACAGGGGAAGAAACCGGGGAGCTGTTTTTT. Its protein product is CASSRTGEETGELFF.

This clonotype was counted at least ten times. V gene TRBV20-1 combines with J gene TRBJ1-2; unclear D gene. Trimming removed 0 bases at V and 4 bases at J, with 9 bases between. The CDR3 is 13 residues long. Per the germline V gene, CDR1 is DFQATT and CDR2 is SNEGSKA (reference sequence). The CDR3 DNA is TGCAGTGCTAGAGATCCGGGTATCTATGGCTACACCTTC. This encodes CSARDPGIYGYTF.

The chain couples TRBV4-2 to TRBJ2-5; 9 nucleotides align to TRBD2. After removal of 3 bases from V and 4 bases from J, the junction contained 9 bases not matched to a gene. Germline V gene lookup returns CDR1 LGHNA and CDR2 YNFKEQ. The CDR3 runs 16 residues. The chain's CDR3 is CASSHDLAGVAETQYF. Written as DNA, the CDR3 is TGTGCCAGCAGCCATGATTTAGCGGGGGTTGCAGAGACCCAGTACTTC.

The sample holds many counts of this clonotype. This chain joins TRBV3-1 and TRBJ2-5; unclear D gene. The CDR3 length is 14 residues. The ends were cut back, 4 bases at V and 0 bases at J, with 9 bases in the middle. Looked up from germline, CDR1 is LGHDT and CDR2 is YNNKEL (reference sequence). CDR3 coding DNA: TGTGCCAGCAGCCGCCGGGCGGACCAAGAGACCCAGTACTTC. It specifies CASSRRADQETQYF.

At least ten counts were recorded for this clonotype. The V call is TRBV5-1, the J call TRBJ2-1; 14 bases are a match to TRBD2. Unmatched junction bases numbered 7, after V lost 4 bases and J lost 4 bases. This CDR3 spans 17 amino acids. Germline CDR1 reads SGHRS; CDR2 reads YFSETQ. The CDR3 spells CASSGLAGGPIYNEQFF. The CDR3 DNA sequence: TGCGCCAGCAGCGGACTAGCGGGGGGTCCAATTTACAATGAGCAGTTCTTC.

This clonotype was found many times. The CDR3 region is CASSPPGTTWVKTQYF. In DNA, the CDR3 is TGTGCCAGCAGCCCCCCGGGGACTACCTGGGTAAAGACCCAGTACTTC. The rearrangement uses TRBV7-2 and TRBJ2-5; the match to TRBD2 covers 7 bases. Losses at the gene ends were 5 bases for V and 6 bases for J; bases not matched to a gene: 15. The CDR3 is 16 residues long. Germline CDR1 reads SGHTA; CDR2 reads FQGNSA.

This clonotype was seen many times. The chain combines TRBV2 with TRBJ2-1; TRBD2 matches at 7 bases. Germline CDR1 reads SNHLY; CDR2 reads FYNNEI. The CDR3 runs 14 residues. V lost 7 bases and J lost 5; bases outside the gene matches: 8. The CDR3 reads CASIWGLADNEQFF. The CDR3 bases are TGTGCCAGCATATGGGGCCTAGCGGACAATGAGCAGTTCTTC.

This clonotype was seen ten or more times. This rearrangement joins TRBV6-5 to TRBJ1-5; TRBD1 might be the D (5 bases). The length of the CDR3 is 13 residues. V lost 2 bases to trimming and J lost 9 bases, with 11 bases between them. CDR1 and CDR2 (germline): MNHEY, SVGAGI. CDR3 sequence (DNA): TGTGCCAGCAGTTACGGGGGGACCGGGCCCCAGCATTTT. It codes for CASSYGGTGPQHF.

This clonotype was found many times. CDR3 in DNA: TGCGCCAGCAGCTTCGGGACCCCAGAAAGCTACACCTTC. This codes for CASSFGTPESYTF. The V call is TRBV5-1, the J call TRBJ1-2; tentative D call: TRBD1 (5 bases). The CDR3 is 13 residues long. CDR1 SGHRS and CDR2 YFSETQ come from the germline V gene. The V end was cut by 2 bases, the J end by 9 bases, with 14 bases between.

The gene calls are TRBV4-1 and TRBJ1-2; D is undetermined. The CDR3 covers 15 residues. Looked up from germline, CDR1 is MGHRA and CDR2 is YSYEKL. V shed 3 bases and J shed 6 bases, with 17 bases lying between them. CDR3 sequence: CASSHVNPGPDGYTF. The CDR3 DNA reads TGCGCCAGCAGCCATGTAAATCCGGGCCCAGATGGCTACACCTTC.

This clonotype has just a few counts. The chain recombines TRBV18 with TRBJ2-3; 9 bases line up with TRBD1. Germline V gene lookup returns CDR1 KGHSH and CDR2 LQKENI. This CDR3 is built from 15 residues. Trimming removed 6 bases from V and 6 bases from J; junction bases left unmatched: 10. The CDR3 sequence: CASSWTGAPGDTQYF. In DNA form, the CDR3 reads TGTGCCAGCTCGTGGACAGGGGCCCCTGGGGATACGCAGTATTTT.

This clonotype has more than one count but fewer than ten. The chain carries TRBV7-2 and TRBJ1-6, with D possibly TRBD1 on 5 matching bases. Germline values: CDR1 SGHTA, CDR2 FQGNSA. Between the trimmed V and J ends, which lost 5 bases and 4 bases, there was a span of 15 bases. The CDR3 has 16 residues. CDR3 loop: CASSPRAPFYNSPLHF. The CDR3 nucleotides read TGTGCCAGCAGCCCCAGGGCCCCCTTTTATAATTCACCCCTCCACTTT. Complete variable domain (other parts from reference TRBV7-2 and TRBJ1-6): GAGVSQSPSNKVTEKGKDVELRCDPISGHTALYWYRQSLGQGLEFLIYFQGNSAPDKSGLPSDRFSAERTGGSVSTLTIQRTQQEDSAVYLCASSPRAPFYNSPLHFGNGTRLTVT.

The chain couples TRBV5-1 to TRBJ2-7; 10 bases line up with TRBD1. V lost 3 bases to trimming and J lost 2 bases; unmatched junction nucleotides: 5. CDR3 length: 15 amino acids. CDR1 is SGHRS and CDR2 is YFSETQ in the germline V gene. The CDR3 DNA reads TGCGCCAGCAGCTCGGGACAGGGGTTTGCCTACGAGCAGTACTTC. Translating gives CASSSGQGFAYEQYF.

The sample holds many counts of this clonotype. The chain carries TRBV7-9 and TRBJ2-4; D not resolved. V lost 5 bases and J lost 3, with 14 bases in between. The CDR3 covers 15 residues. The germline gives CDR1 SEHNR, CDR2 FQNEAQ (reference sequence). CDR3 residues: CASSPPRAVKNIQYF. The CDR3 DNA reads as TGTGCCAGCAGCCCCCCCCGGGCGGTCAAAAACATTCAGTACTTC.

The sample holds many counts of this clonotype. The CDR3 bases are TGTGCCAGCAGTTTAGTCCAGGGCATATATTTT. As protein: CASSLVQGIYF. The V and J genes are TRBV12-3 or TRBV12-4 and TRBJ1-3; D might be TRBD1 (5 bases). Trimming cost V 1 base and J 12 bases, with 7 bases left between them. This CDR3 comprises 11 residues.